This record looks at one T cell receptor (beta chain) sequence and its context. Its antigen is not identified. The data were taken from a study of shared clonotypes between healthy human individuals. Naive CD8 cells lacked CD45RO and underwent positive selection for CCR7, leaving out terminally differentiated effector memory CD45RA+ cells. Only in-frame clones appear in the TCRdb table, and some are missing; sequencing was by immunoSEQ multiplex PCR. The data hold around 2,000,000 clones, with around 93% observed a single time. General observations from the study: Shared clonotypes: 4.5% to 6.5% naive CD4, 3.5% to 4% naive CD8, about 2.4% memory CD4, under 0.45% memory CD8.

This TCR was recovered from a man aged 18 to 35 in good health. Some clones in this sample may be carry-over from other donors' samples. The sequencing sample was made of naive CD8+ T cells from PBMCs.

The CDR3 region has the DNA TGTGCCAGTAGTTTCGGACTAGTATCCTACGAGCAGTACTTC. Translated: CASSFGLVSYEQYF. The chain joins TRBV19 to TRBJ2-7, with 7 bases identical to TRBD2. The CDR3 sequence is 14 residues long. The V gene's germline CDR1 is LNHDA and CDR2 SQIVND (reference sequence). J was trimmed by 1 base and V by 5 bases; bases with no gene match: 5.